The clone carrying this TCR beta chain was detected only a few times. What it binds is unknown. The source of the sample is a study of cytomegalovirus exposure and HLA in healthy donors. Study-wide results and caveats: Most TCR sequences were seen very rarely across donors, but some public TCRs occurred in many. No immune exposure information besides CMV serostatus was available.

PCR primers comprised 60 Vbeta and 13 Jbeta primers. This table comes from immunoSEQ multiplex PCR, and its TCRdb copy is limited to in-frame clones, with some not included. The table shows around 80,000 clones, with roughly 79% occurring only once. Material: PBMCs. This clonotype was sampled from a man aged 18 to 35 in good health and CMV-seropositive.

The CDR3 protein is CASGSDGNTIYF. The CDR3 DNA follows: TGTGCCTCGGGAAGCGATGGAAACACCATATATTTT. The rearrangement uses TRBV28 and TRBJ1-3; unclear D gene. V lost 11 bases to trimming and J lost 3 bases, with 11 bases between them. The CDR3 has 12 amino acids. The germline CDR1 and CDR2 sequences are MDHEN and SYDVKM.